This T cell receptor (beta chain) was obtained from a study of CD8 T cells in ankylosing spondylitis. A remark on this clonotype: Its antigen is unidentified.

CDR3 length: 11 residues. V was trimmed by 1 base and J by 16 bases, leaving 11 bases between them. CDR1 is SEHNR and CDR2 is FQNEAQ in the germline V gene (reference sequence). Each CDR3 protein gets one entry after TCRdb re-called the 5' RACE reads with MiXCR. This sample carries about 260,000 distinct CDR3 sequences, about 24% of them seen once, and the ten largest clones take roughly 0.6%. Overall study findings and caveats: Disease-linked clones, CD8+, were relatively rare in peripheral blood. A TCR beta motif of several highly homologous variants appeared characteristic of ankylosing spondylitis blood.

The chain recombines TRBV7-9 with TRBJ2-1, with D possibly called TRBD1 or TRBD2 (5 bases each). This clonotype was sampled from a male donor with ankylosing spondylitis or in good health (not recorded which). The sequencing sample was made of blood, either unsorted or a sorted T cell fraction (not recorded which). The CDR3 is CASSLGDRYFF. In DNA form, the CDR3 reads TGTGCCAGCAGCTTAGGGGACCGCTATTTCTTC.